The 23 T cell receptor beta chains reported below all come from one sample, sequenced in a study of regulatory T cells in long-lasting Graves disease. Time point indicated: newly diagnosed GD, antithyroid drugs for less than 3 months. TCR sequences were obtained from RNA taken from PBMCs. For TCR beta, libraries came from iRepertoire HTBI primers and Arm-PCR of CDR3 regions. TCRdb fed the multiplex PCR reads into MiXCR, producing one record per CDR3 protein. The sample includes about 220,000 distinct CDR3 sequences, around 19% seen only once; the top ten take about 12%. A further study also used this sample, focusing on T cells in Graves' hyperthyroidism and ophthalmopathy.

Specimen: peripheral blood mononuclear cells (PBMCs), collected at new diagnosis, from a patient treated with antithyroid drugs. All receptors come from a woman in her twenties or thirties with Graves disease.

The table lists this clonotype with many counts. V usage is TRBV28 and J usage is TRBJ2-7, with a possible D match to TRBD1 (5 bases). With 5 bases removed from V and 0 bases from J, the gap between germline ends came to 14 bases. The length of the CDR3 is 15 residues. The V gene's germline CDR1 is MDHEN and CDR2 SYDVKM. This chain's CDR3 is CASSLTATHSYEQYF. In nucleotides, the CDR3 is TGTGCCAGCAGTCTGACAGCGACACACTCCTACGAGCAGTACTTC.

This clonotype appeared many times. The chain has TRBV12-3 or TRBV12-4 and TRBJ1-5, with TRBD1 matching over 9 bases. This CDR3 has 14 residues. Trimming at V came to 6 bases and at J to 3 bases, leaving 3 bases not matched to a gene. The CDR3 region is CASSWTGDNQPQHF. CDR3 sequence (DNA): TGTGCCAGCAGCTGGACAGGGGACAATCAGCCCCAGCATTTT.

This clonotype was seen repeatedly, ten times or more. This sequence joins TRBV19 and TRBJ1-2; TRBD1 is a possible D gene (6 bases). The CDR3 sequence is 16 residues long. Trimming removed 3 bases at V and 3 bases at J, with 17 bases between. Germline CDR1 and CDR2: LNHDA and SQIVND (reference sequence). CDR3 region: CASSIPAPRGDYGYTF. As DNA, the CDR3 is TGTGCCAGTAGTATTCCCGCACCGAGGGGGGACTATGGCTACACCTTC.

This clonotype was recorded many times. The chain links TRBV29-1 to TRBJ1-2, with 8 bases identical to TRBD1. V trimming: 5 bases; J trimming: 2 bases; junction bases outside the gene matches: 4. The CDR3 runs to 13 residues. CDR1 is SQVTM, CDR2 ANQGSEA, per germline. CDR3 bases: TGCAGCGTTCGAGACAGGGGAAACTATGGCTACACCTTC. It is translated as CSVRDRGNYGYTF.

Many counts were recorded for this clonotype. The J gene is TRBJ1-2, the V gene TRBV20-1; D gene unclear. The CDR3 extends over 13 amino acids. CDR1 DFQATT and CDR2 SNEGSKA come from the germline V gene (reference sequence). Trimming left V 2 bases short and J 2 bases short, with 9 bases between. The CDR3 loop reads CSARKAPNYGYTF. The CDR3 region has the DNA TGCAGTGCTAGAAAAGCCCCAAACTATGGCTACACCTTC.

This clonotype has a count of ten or more. This sequence joins TRBV30 and TRBJ1-2, with TRBD1 as a possible D gene (6 bases). This CDR3 contains 14 residues. V lost 2 bases and J 4 bases, leaving 14 bases between the germline ends. From germline, CDR1 is GTSNPN and CDR2 SVGIG (reference sequence). DNA of the CDR3: TGTGCCTGGAGTCGAGAACAGGGTGGCTATGGCTACACCTTC. Translating gives CAWSREQGGYGYTF.

Ten or more counts support this clonotype. This chain joins TRBV3-1 and TRBJ2-3; 8 positions match TRBD1. The CDR3 runs to 16 residues. V trimming: 4 bases; J trimming: 4 bases; junction bases outside the gene matches: 10. Germline V gene lookup returns CDR1 LGHDT and CDR2 YNNKEL (reference sequence). The DNA for the CDR3 is TGTGCCAGCAGCCTGAGACAGGGGAGGACCGCAGATACGCAGTATTTT. Protein product: CASSLRQGRTADTQYF.

This clonotype was observed many times. The chain joins TRBV30 to TRBJ2-7; D is uncertain. V lost 3 bases, J lost 5 bases, and 17 bases lay in between. The CDR3 has 14 residues. Germline CDR1 reads GTSNPN; CDR2 reads SVGIG (reference sequence). The CDR3 protein is CAWSLDWFGNEQYF. The CDR3 DNA sequence: TGTGCCTGGAGCCTAGACTGGTTTGGAAACGAGCAGTACTTC. Full variable domain (remainder filled in from reference TRBV30 and TRBJ2-7): SQTIHQWPATLVQPVGSPLSLECTVEGTSNPNLYWYRQAAGRGLQLLFYSVGIGQISSEVPQNLSASRPQDRQFILSSKKLLLSDSGFYLCAWSLDWFGNEQYFGPGTRLTVT.

This clonotype came up many times. The genes are TRBV13 and TRBJ2-3; D is tentatively TRBD1 or TRBD2 (6 bases each). The germline V gene has CDR1 PRHDT and CDR2 FYEKMQ (reference sequence). Trimming shortened V by 5 bases and J by 0 bases, and 18 bases separated the two germline ends. The CDR3 loop spans 17 amino acids. The CDR3 spells CASSLQGQGLSTDTQYF. The DNA of the CDR3 is TGTGCCAGCAGCCTCCAGGGGCAGGGACTCAGCACAGATACGCAGTATTTT.

This clonotype has more than one count but fewer than ten. V usage is TRBV6-1 and J usage is TRBJ2-7, with 8 bases fitting TRBD1. J gave up 7 bases and V 5 bases, and 13 bases lay outside the gene matches. The CDR3 sequence is 15 residues long. Germline CDR1 MNHNS, CDR2 SASEGT. CDR3: CASSPGTDRVREQYF. The CDR3 nucleotides read TGTGCCAGCAGTCCGGGGACGGACAGGGTCAGGGAGCAGTACTTC.

This clonotype was counted many times. The J gene is TRBJ1-1, the V gene TRBV7-8; D remains ambiguous. CDR1 SGHVS and CDR2 FQNEAQ come from the germline V gene. The CDR3 runs to 14 residues. V lost 1 base and J lost 1, with 7 bases in between. CDR3 in amino acids: CASSLVGENTEAFF. Here the CDR3 DNA reads TGTGCCAGCAGCTTAGTCGGGGAGAACACTGAAGCTTTCTTT.

This clonotype has a count of ten or more. The chain is built from TRBV11-2 and TRBJ2-7; perhaps TRBD1 as D (6 bases). The V end lost 5 bases, the J end lost 3 bases, and 14 bases lay between the germline ends. CDR3 length equals 14 residues. Germline CDR1 is SGHAT and CDR2 is FQNNGV. CDR3 loop: CASSRDMRNYEQYF. The CDR3, as DNA: TGTGCCAGCAGCCGGGACATGCGAAACTACGAGCAGTACTTC.

This chain links TRBV4-1 with TRBJ2-5; D is uncertain. Germline assignment: CDR1 MGHRA and CDR2 YSYEKL. This CDR3 comprises 16 residues. The V gene lost 0 bases and the J gene lost 4 bases, with 15 bases spanning the gap. This chain's CDR3 is CASSQEWGRMGETQYF. CDR3 DNA: TGCGCCAGCAGCCAAGAATGGGGAAGGATGGGAGAGACCCAGTACTTC.

The V call is TRBV19, the J call TRBJ2-2, with D possibly being TRBD1 or TRBD2 (6 bases each). This CDR3 comprises 17 residues. The germline V gene has CDR1 LNHDA and CDR2 SQIVND (reference sequence). Trimming removed 4 bases from V and 4 bases from J, with 19 bases in between. CDR3 in amino acids: CASSTRGRGRGTGELFF. The CDR3 region has the DNA TGTGCCAGTAGTACCCGGGGTCGGGGGCGAGGCACCGGGGAGCTGTTTTTT.

There are many counts of this clonotype. The V gene is TRBV7-9, the J gene TRBJ2-3, with TRBD1 matching over 10 bases. CDR1 and CDR2 from the germline V gene are SEHNR and FQNEAQ (reference sequence). The CDR3 consists of 15 residues. V lost 5 bases to trimming and J lost 2 bases; unmatched junction nucleotides: 4. CDR3 DNA: TGTGCCAGCAGCGGCGGGACAGGGGTCACAGATACGCAGTATTTT. Translating gives CASSGGTGVTDTQYF.

This chain joins TRBV11-1 and TRBJ1-4, with D possibly being TRBD1 (6 bases). The V end lost 9 bases, the J end lost 0 bases, and 11 bases lay between the germline ends. Germline assignment: CDR1 SGHAT and CDR2 FQDESV (reference sequence). The CDR3 is made up of 14 amino acids. DNA of the CDR3: TGTGCCAGACGACAGGCTGCAACTAATGAAAAACTGTTTTTT. Translation: CARRQAATNEKLFF.

This clonotype was counted ten times or more. The rearrangement joins TRBV4-2 to TRBJ2-1; 7 nucleotides line up with TRBD2. The junction had 12 bases not matched to a gene; V was cut back by 4 bases and J by 0 bases. This CDR3 has 18 residues. Germline V CDR1 and CDR2: LGHNA, YNFKEQ. The CDR3 region has the DNA TGTGCCAGCAGCCCCCACGTCGGGGGAGGGAGCTCCTACAATGAGCAGTTCTTC. This gives the protein CASSPHVGGGSSYNEQFF.

This clonotype showed up many times. V and J are TRBV15 and TRBJ2-2; D unclear. Germline V gene sequence: CDR1 LNHNV, CDR2 YYDKDF (reference sequence). The CDR3 spans 14 residues. The V end lost 4 bases, the J end lost 4 bases, and 10 bases lay between the germline ends. CDR3 sequence reads: CATSKGSSTGELFF. The CDR3 nucleotides read TGTGCCACCAGCAAAGGTTCTTCCACCGGGGAGCTGTTTTTT.

This clonotype was counted ten times or more. This chain uses TRBV20-1 with TRBJ2-7, with no clear D. The CDR3 is 12 residues long. With 5 bases removed from V and 4 bases from J, the gap between germline ends came to 12 bases. Germline values: CDR1 DFQATT, CDR2 SNEGSKA (reference sequence). The CDR3 spells CSAAPRGYEQYF. DNA for the CDR3: TGCAGTGCTGCCCCCCGCGGTTACGAGCAGTACTTC.

Remarks on this clonotype: A read error is possible here, since a much larger clone lies one base away. The chain has TRBV3-1 and TRBJ1-2; D is perhaps TRBD1 (6 bases). The germline gives CDR1 LGHDT, CDR2 YNNKEL (reference sequence). With 3 bases removed from V and 12 bases from J, the gap between germline ends came to 17 bases. This CDR3 comprises 13 residues. CDR3: CASSQRDDGGDTF. In DNA, the CDR3 is TGTGCCAGCAGCCAGAGAGACGATGGGGGCGACACCTTC.

This clonotype was detected once. The V gene is TRBV7-3, the J gene TRBJ1-1; D unclear. The germline V gene has CDR1 SGHTA and CDR2 FQGTGA. With 6 bases removed from V and 1 base from J, the gap between germline ends came to 9 bases. CDR3 length: 13 residues. The CDR3 DNA reads TGTGCCAGCAGGTTACACCCGAACACTGAAGCTTTCTTT. This codes for CASRLHPNTEAFF.

In this sample, this clonotype turned up many times. The chain couples TRBV20-1 to TRBJ1-5; D might be TRBD1 (6 bases). The germline gives CDR1 DFQATT, CDR2 SNEGSKA (reference sequence). The CDR3 spans 14 residues. V was cut by 4 bases and J by 6 bases, with 16 bases left in between. The CDR3 sequence is CSAIGKGGSQPQHF. DNA for the CDR3: TGCAGTGCTATAGGAAAGGGGGGCAGTCAGCCCCAGCATTTT.

J is TRBJ1-6 and V is TRBV5-6; the D gene is possibly TRBD1 (5 bases). Germline CDR1 and CDR2: SGHDT and YYEEEE. With 4 bases removed from V and 10 bases from J, the gap between germline ends came to 15 bases. CDR3 size: 14 residues. The chain's CDR3 is CASSRGTLRSPLHF. CDR3 in DNA: TGTGCCAGCAGCCGGGGCACCCTACGGTCACCCCTCCACTTT.